The rows below give T cell receptor beta chains drawn from one sample of a study of shared clonotypes between healthy human individuals. Using immunoSEQ multiplex PCR, the repertoire was profiled, and TCRdb retains in-frame clones only, with some absent. Of millions of clones in the sample, about 92% were seen once. The sequenced sample was naive CD4+ T cells sorted from blood. The receptors were sampled from a young man in good health. The CDR3 runs from the conserved cysteine through the conserved F or W. A D gene is named only where the DNA matches it firmly. Clone size appears in some rows only: once, few, many, or a class for an expanded clone.

d_gene: TRBD2
j_gene: TRBJ2-3
abundance: .
v_gene: TRBV7-8
CDR3nt: TGTGCCAGCAGCCCTGTAGCGGGCACCACAGATACGCAGTATTTT
CDR3aa: CASSPVAGTTDTQYF

d_gene: TRBD1
j_gene: TRBJ1-4
abundance: once
v_gene: TRBV6-6
CDR3nt: TGTGCCAGCACCAGACCCGGACAGGGGGCTAATGAAAAACTGTTTTTT
CDR3aa: CASTRPGQGANEKLFF

d_gene: TRBD1
j_gene: TRBJ2-7
abundance: .
v_gene: TRBV18
CDR3nt: TGTGCCAGCTCACCACCGTTGTCGACAGGGAGCGAGCAGTACTTC
CDR3aa: CASSPPLSTGSEQYF

d_gene: .
j_gene: TRBJ2-2
abundance: .
v_gene: TRBV5-1
CDR3nt: TGCGCCAGCAGCTTGGAAGGGGGGACCGGGGAGCTGTTTTTT
CDR3aa: CASSLEGGTGELFF

d_gene: .
j_gene: TRBJ1-5
abundance: .
v_gene: TRBV7-2
CDR3nt: TGTGCCAGCAGCTTGGAAGACAGTCGCAATCAGCCCCAGCATTTT
CDR3aa: CASSLEDSRNQPQHF

d_gene: .
j_gene: TRBJ2-1
abundance: .
v_gene: TRBV5-1
CDR3nt: TGCGCCAGCAGCACCGAGGCTAGCTCCTACAATGAGCAGTTCTTC
CDR3aa: CASSTEASSYNEQFF

d_gene: .
j_gene: TRBJ1-1
abundance: .
v_gene: TRBV29-1
CDR3nt: TGCAGCGCCCGGAGCGGATCCATGAACACTGAAGCTTTCTTT
CDR3aa: CSARSGSMNTEAFF

d_gene: .
j_gene: TRBJ1-1
abundance: .
v_gene: TRBV5-4
CDR3nt: TGTGCCAGCAGCTTTCCACTGGGTCCTACCACTGAAGCTTTCTTT
CDR3aa: CASSFPLGPTTEAFF

d_gene: TRBD2
j_gene: TRBJ2-2
abundance: .
v_gene: TRBV5-6
CDR3nt: TGTGCCAGCAGCATCCGTAGCGGGAGTTTGAAGTCCGGGGAGCTGTTTTTT
CDR3aa: CASSIRSGSLKSGELFF

d_gene: TRBD1
j_gene: TRBJ1-5
abundance: .
v_gene: TRBV28
CDR3nt: TGTGCCAGCAGTTTCGAGACAGGGCTTGGTCAGCCCCAGCATTTT
CDR3aa: CASSFETGLGQPQHF

d_gene: TRBD1
j_gene: TRBJ1-2
abundance: .
v_gene: TRBV10-3
CDR3nt: TGTGCCATCAGTGAGCGGCCCGGGACAGGGGAGAATGGCTACACCTTC
CDR3aa: CAISERPGTGENGYTF

d_gene: .
j_gene: TRBJ1-5
abundance: .
v_gene: TRBV5-6
CDR3nt: TGTGCCAGCAGCCACGGCGGGGGTGGCAATCAGCCCCAGCATTTT
CDR3aa: CASSHGGGGNQPQHF

d_gene: .
j_gene: TRBJ2-3
abundance: .
v_gene: TRBV5-4
CDR3nt: TGTGCCAGCAGCCCCCCTAGCACAGATACGCAGTATTTT
CDR3aa: CASSPPSTDTQYF

d_gene: .
j_gene: TRBJ1-2
abundance: .
v_gene: TRBV9
CDR3nt: TGTGCCAGCAGCTCCCGGATGGGAGGAAGCTATGGCTACACCTTC
CDR3aa: CASSSRMGGSYGYTF

d_gene: .
j_gene: TRBJ2-4
abundance: once
v_gene: TRBV28
CDR3nt: TGTGCCAGCAGTTTAGACCGAGGGTGGGACATTCAGTACTTC
CDR3aa: CASSLDRGWDIQYF

d_gene: .
j_gene: TRBJ2-1
abundance: .
v_gene: TRBV15
CDR3nt: TGTGCCACCAGCAGGAGGGGGGATTCCTACAATGAGCAGTTCTTC
CDR3aa: CATSRRGDSYNEQFF

d_gene: .
j_gene: TRBJ2-5
abundance: .
v_gene: TRBV5-1
CDR3nt: TGCGCCAGCAGCTTGGGGTTGATCCAAGAGACCCAGTACTTC
CDR3aa: CASSLGLIQETQYF

d_gene: .
j_gene: TRBJ1-1
abundance: .
v_gene: TRBV19
CDR3nt: TGTGCCAGTCGAAGCCTAGTAAACATGAACACTGAAGCTTTCTTT
CDR3aa: CASRSLVNMNTEAFF

d_gene: .
j_gene: TRBJ2-2
abundance: .
v_gene: TRBV11-3
CDR3nt: TGTGCCAGCAGCTTAGGACAGGCGAACACCGGGGAGCTGTTTTTT
CDR3aa: CASSLGQANTGELFF

d_gene: .
j_gene: TRBJ1-1
abundance: .
v_gene: TRBV7-9
CDR3nt: TGTGCCAGCAGCTTAGAGGGTAATTTGAACACTGAAGCTTTCTTT
CDR3aa: CASSLEGNLNTEAFF

d_gene: .
j_gene: TRBJ1-4
abundance: .
v_gene: TRBV7-9
CDR3nt: TGTGCCAGCAGCTTAGATGGGCAAGCAGGCGAAAAACTGTTTTTT
CDR3aa: CASSLDGQAGEKLFF

d_gene: TRBD2
j_gene: TRBJ2-4
abundance: .
v_gene: TRBV15
CDR3nt: TGTGCCACCAGCACTGGACTAGCGGGATTTTTAAACATTCAGTACTTC
CDR3aa: CATSTGLAGFLNIQYF

d_gene: .
j_gene: TRBJ2-3
abundance: .
v_gene: TRBV5-8
CDR3nt: TGTGCCAGCAGCTTGAACAGGGCGCAGTATTTT
CDR3aa: CASSLNRAQYF

d_gene: TRBD1
j_gene: TRBJ1-6
abundance: few
v_gene: TRBV2
CDR3nt: TGTGCCAGCAGCCAAGCAGGGGGCTTTAGTTCCCTCCACTTT
CDR3aa: CASSQAGGFSSLHF

d_gene: .
j_gene: TRBJ2-7
abundance: once
v_gene: TRBV7-9
CDR3nt: TGTGCCAGCAGCGGCCCCTTCTACGAGCAGTACTTC
CDR3aa: CASSGPFYEQYF

d_gene: TRBD1
j_gene: TRBJ2-7
abundance: .
v_gene: TRBV18
CDR3nt: TGTGCCAGCTCACAGGGAATCTCGGGACAGACATCCTACGAGCAGTACTTC
CDR3aa: CASSQGISGQTSYEQYF

d_gene: .
j_gene: TRBJ1-1
abundance: .
v_gene: TRBV11-2
CDR3nt: TGTGCCAGCAGCTTAGGGCGACAGAACACTGAAGCTTTCTTT
CDR3aa: CASSLGRQNTEAFF

d_gene: TRBD1
j_gene: TRBJ2-3
abundance: .
v_gene: TRBV27
CDR3nt: TGTGCCAGCAAGGGACAGGGGACGAGTACGCAGTATTTT
CDR3aa: CASKGQGTSTQYF

d_gene: TRBD1
j_gene: TRBJ1-3
abundance: .
v_gene: TRBV6-6
CDR3nt: TGTGCCAGCAGTTACTGGACAGGGCCCGGAAACACCATATATTTT
CDR3aa: CASSYWTGPGNTIYF

d_gene: TRBD2
j_gene: TRBJ2-5
abundance: .
v_gene: TRBV18
CDR3nt: TGTGCCAGCTCACCACCGGGGGGGAAAGAGACCCAGTACTTC
CDR3aa: CASSPPGGKETQYF

d_gene: .
j_gene: TRBJ2-5
abundance: .
v_gene: TRBV28
CDR3nt: TGTGCCAGCAGTTTAAGGAAAGAGACCCAGTACTTC
CDR3aa: CASSLRKETQYF

d_gene: TRBD1
j_gene: TRBJ2-1
abundance: .
v_gene: TRBV15
CDR3nt: TGTGCCACCAGCAGAGACAGGGGGTCCTACAATGAGCAGTTCTTC
CDR3aa: CATSRDRGSYNEQFF

d_gene: TRBD1
j_gene: TRBJ2-2
abundance: .
v_gene: TRBV5-1
CDR3nt: TGCGCCAGCACAGACAGGGTTATCGGGGACACCGGGGAGCTGTTTTTT
CDR3aa: CASTDRVIGDTGELFF

d_gene: .
j_gene: TRBJ2-3
abundance: .
v_gene: TRBV6-1
CDR3nt: TGTGCCAGCACCCCCCGGCTAGCTGGAGATACGCAGTATTTT
CDR3aa: CASTPRLAGDTQYF

d_gene: TRBD1
j_gene: TRBJ2-5
abundance: .
v_gene: TRBV5-1
CDR3nt: TGCGCCAGCAGCCCACCGGGACAGGGATTGGGGACCCAGTACTTC
CDR3aa: CASSPPGQGLGTQYF

d_gene: TRBD2
j_gene: TRBJ2-7
abundance: .
v_gene: TRBV19
CDR3nt: TGTGCCAGTAGTATTTCCGGAGCGGGGGCCACCTACGAGCAGTACTTC
CDR3aa: CASSISGAGATYEQYF

d_gene: .
j_gene: TRBJ2-5
abundance: once
v_gene: TRBV29-1
CDR3nt: TGCAGCGTTGGTCACAGGATGTACCAAGAGACCCAGTACTTC
CDR3aa: CSVGHRMYQETQYF

d_gene: .
j_gene: TRBJ2-3
abundance: .
v_gene: TRBV5-5
CDR3nt: TGTGCCAGCAATATTTACCCTGCTTTAGCAGATACGCAGTATTTT
CDR3aa: CASNIYPALADTQYF

d_gene: TRBD1
j_gene: TRBJ1-1
abundance: .
v_gene: TRBV19
CDR3nt: TGTGCCAGTAGTACCCGGACAGGGGTCTACACTGAAGCTTTCTTT
CDR3aa: CASSTRTGVYTEAFF

d_gene: TRBD2
j_gene: TRBJ2-2
abundance: .
v_gene: TRBV10-3
CDR3nt: TGTGCCATCAGGGCTAGCGGATACACCGGGGAGCTGTTTTTT
CDR3aa: CAIRASGYTGELFF

d_gene: .
j_gene: TRBJ1-1
abundance: .
v_gene: TRBV5-1
CDR3nt: TGCGCCAGCAGCTTTAATGGGCCGGCGAACACTGAAGCTTTCTTT
CDR3aa: CASSFNGPANTEAFF

d_gene: .
j_gene: TRBJ1-2
abundance: once
v_gene: TRBV9
CDR3nt: TGTGCCAGCAGCGTAGTTGCGGGACCTTTGGATGGCTACACCTTC
CDR3aa: CASSVVAGPLDGYTF

d_gene: .
j_gene: TRBJ2-1
abundance: once
v_gene: TRBV30
CDR3nt: TGTGCCTGGAGCTTTGAAAAGGGCAAACGGAGGTCCAATGAGCAGTTCTTC
CDR3aa: CAWSFEKGKRRSNEQFF

d_gene: TRBD1
j_gene: TRBJ1-3
abundance: .
v_gene: TRBV7-2
CDR3nt: TGTGCCAGCAGCTCAGGGGCCGGGACAGGGGGAAACACCATATATTTT
CDR3aa: CASSSGAGTGGNTIYF

d_gene: .
j_gene: TRBJ1-1
abundance: .
v_gene: TRBV4-3
CDR3nt: TGCGCCAGCAGCCAGGACCTGACAGTTACCAACACTGAAGCTTTCTTT
CDR3aa: CASSQDLTVTNTEAFF

d_gene: .
j_gene: TRBJ1-4
abundance: few
v_gene: TRBV30
CDR3nt: TGTGCCTGGAGGGAGGGGAAAGGAAAACTGTTTTTT
CDR3aa: CAWREGKGKLFF

d_gene: .
j_gene: TRBJ1-2
abundance: once
v_gene: TRBV5-1
CDR3nt: TGCGCCAGCAGCTTGGTACCCGTCTATGGCTACACCTTC
CDR3aa: CASSLVPVYGYTF

d_gene: TRBD2
j_gene: TRBJ2-1
abundance: .
v_gene: TRBV5-1
CDR3nt: TGCGCCAGCAGACCTCCGGGACTAGCGGGAGTAGGCGAGCAGTTCTTC
CDR3aa: CASRPPGLAGVGEQFF

d_gene: .
j_gene: TRBJ1-1
abundance: .
v_gene: TRBV6-5
CDR3nt: TGTGCCAGCAGCTACGGGAGTTTGAACACTGAAGCTTTCTTT
CDR3aa: CASSYGSLNTEAFF

d_gene: TRBD2
j_gene: TRBJ2-5
abundance: .
v_gene: TRBV12-5
CDR3nt: TGTGCTAGTGCCCTAAGCGGGGCAGAGACCCAGTACTTC
CDR3aa: CASALSGAETQYF

d_gene: TRBD2
j_gene: TRBJ2-5
abundance: .
v_gene: TRBV11-1
CDR3nt: TGTGCCAGCAGCTTATGGCGGGGGGGCCAAGAGACCCAGTACTTC
CDR3aa: CASSLWRGGQETQYF

d_gene: .
j_gene: TRBJ2-7
abundance: .
v_gene: TRBV28
CDR3nt: TGTGCCAGCAGTCCAGGGATGTCCGTTTTCGAGCAGTACTTC
CDR3aa: CASSPGMSVFEQYF

d_gene: TRBD2
j_gene: TRBJ2-5
abundance: .
v_gene: TRBV7-2
CDR3nt: TGTGCCAGCAGCTTAGGACTAGCGGGCCTGGGAGAAGAGACCCAGTACTTC
CDR3aa: CASSLGLAGLGEETQYF

d_gene: .
j_gene: TRBJ1-5
abundance: .
v_gene: TRBV7-2
CDR3nt: TGTGCCAGCAGCCTTTTCGAGGGGGGCAATCAGCCCCAGCATTTT
CDR3aa: CASSLFEGGNQPQHF